Below are 29 T cell receptor beta chains sequenced from a single sample in a study of beta chain features in type 1 diabetes. Study-level points and caveats: Across all four CD4+ subsets, people with type 1 diabetes showed modestly shorter TCRB CDR3s.

No antigens are known for them. Expressed TCRB transcripts were sequenced because the isolated RNA had all been reverse transcribed beforehand. The table came from immunoSEQ multiplex PCR; TCRdb's copy has only in-frame clones and leaves some out. The table has fewer than 450,000 clones, approximately 13% seen once. Material: naive CD4+ T cells from blood. The receptor source for this set is a woman younger than 35 with type 1 diabetes.

This clone was detected only a few times. V and J are TRBV9 and TRBJ2-1, with 9 positions matching TRBD1. The CDR3 totals 15 residues. Germline V gene lookup returns CDR1 SGDLS and CDR2 YYNGEE. Trimming at V came to 2 bases and at J to 5 bases, leaving 5 bases not matched to a gene. The CDR3 loop is CASSVGTGSHNEQFF. CDR3 nucleotide sequence: TGTGCCAGCAGCGTCGGGACAGGGTCCCACAATGAGCAGTTCTTC.

This clone was detected only a few times. The chain joins TRBV21-1 to TRBJ2-5; the tabulated D call, TRBD2, remains unverified against the DNA. TRBV21-1 is tagged as a pseudogene. The CDR3 has 18 amino acids. CDR3 protein: CASSKRILVRGIQETQYF. The CDR3 DNA sequence: TGTGCCAGCAGCAAAAGGATTCTTGTTCGGGGGATCCAAGAGACCCAGTACTTC.

This sequence joins TRBV5-1 and TRBJ2-1, with D possibly being TRBD1 (5 bases). V lost 0 bases and J 9 bases, leaving 10 bases between the germline ends. The CDR3 is 13 amino acids. CDR1 and CDR2 (germline): SGHRS, YFSETQ. CDR3 in amino acids: CASSLEGPGEQFF. CDR3 coding DNA: TGCGCCAGCAGCTTGGAGGGGCCGGGTGAGCAGTTCTTC.

This rearrangement joins TRBV7-2 to TRBJ2-1; D perhaps matches TRBD2 (6 bases). V was trimmed by 5 bases and J by 7 bases, leaving 15 bases between them. The CDR3 has 14 residues. Germline CDR1 is SGHTA and CDR2 is FQGNSA. For the CDR3, the DNA is TGTGCCAGCAGCGAGCAGAAGGGGAGGAATGAGCAGTTCTTC. It codes for CASSEQKGRNEQFF. Full variable domain (missing parts from reference TRBV7-2 and TRBJ2-1): GAGVSQSPSNKVTEKGKDVELRCDPISGHTALYWYRQSLGQGLEFLIYFQGNSAPDKSGLPSDRFSAERTGGSVSTLTIQRTQQEDSAVYLCASSEQKGRNEQFFGPGTRLTVL.

The J gene is TRBJ1-5, the V gene TRBV5-4; perhaps TRBD1 as D (6 bases). There are 14 residues in the CDR3. Looked up from germline, CDR1 is SGHNT and CDR2 is YYREEE (reference sequence). Between the trimmed V and J ends, which lost 0 bases and 4 bases, there was a span of 8 bases. CDR3 in DNA: TGTGCCAGCAGCTTGGAGGGGGGGAATCAGCCCCAGCATTTT. Protein: CASSLEGGNQPQHF. Looking up the rest from reference TRBV5-4 and TRBJ1-5 gives the full variable domain: ETGVTQSPTHLIKTRGQQVTLRCSSQSGHNTVSWYQQALGQGPQFIFQYYREEENGRGNFPPRFSGLQFPNYSSELNVNALELDDSALYLCASSLEGGNQPQHFGDGTRLSIL.

The chain recombines TRBV30 with TRBJ1-2, with 7 bases matching TRBD1. This CDR3 is built from 13 residues. Germline values: CDR1 GTSNPN, CDR2 SVGIG (reference sequence). Trimming cost V 1 base and J 6 bases; bases outside gene matches: 5. The CDR3 coding sequence is TGTGCCTGGAGTGGATCGCAGGGGGATGGCTACACCTTC. Translated, it gives CAWSGSQGDGYTF.

The chain joins TRBV29-1 to TRBJ1-1; 9 bases fit TRBD1. Germline loops: CDR1 SQVTM, CDR2 ANQGSEA. CDR3 length: 14 residues. The trim removed 4 bases at V and 3 bases at J, leaving 6 bases unmatched. The CDR3 protein is CSVGLRQGDTEAFF. The CDR3 DNA sequence: TGCAGCGTTGGGTTGAGACAGGGGGACACTGAAGCTTTCTTT.

The CDR3 nucleotides are TGTGCCAGCAGCTTAGGGGTTGGGGGCACATTAACGGAGACCCAGTACTTC. This encodes CASSLGVGGTLTETQYF. V usage is TRBV13 and J usage is TRBJ2-5, with a tentative D call TRBD1 (6 bases). In germline, CDR1 is PRHDT, CDR2 FYEKMQ (reference sequence). CDR3 length: 17 amino acids. Trimming took off 0 bases at V and 5 bases at J, with 19 bases between the two ends.

V usage is TRBV28 and J usage is TRBJ2-1, with a possible D match to TRBD2 (5 bases). This CDR3 spans 11 amino acids. Trimming cost V 11 bases and J 6 bases, with 11 bases left between them. Germline lookup yields CDR1 MDHEN and CDR2 SYDVKM. The CDR3 sequence is CACEGVNEQFF. In DNA form, the CDR3 reads TGTGCCTGCGAGGGAGTCAATGAGCAGTTCTTC.

The rearrangement links TRBV18 to TRBJ2-3; a possible D gene is TRBD2 (6 bases). Trimming pared 1 base from V and 0 bases from J, leaving 11 bases between. CDR3 size: 16 residues. Germline CDR1 and CDR2: KGHSH and LQKENI. Written as DNA, the CDR3 is TGTGCCAGCTCACCACAGTTCACTAGCAGCACAGATACGCAGTATTTT. Its protein is CASSPQFTSSTDTQYF.

The CDR3 DNA is TGTGCCAGCTCACCGGCCCGGGACACCGGGGAGCTGTTTTTT. Translated: CASSPARDTGELFF. The chain employs TRBV18 and TRBJ2-2; D is ambiguous. The CDR3 has 14 amino acids. Looked up from germline, CDR1 is KGHSH and CDR2 is LQKENI. The V gene lost 3 bases and the J gene lost 3 bases, with 8 bases spanning the gap.

The chain joins TRBV4-2 to TRBJ1-4; 7 bases line up with TRBD1. Germline V gives CDR1 LGHNA, CDR2 YNFKEQ. J lost 5 bases, V lost 4 bases, and 10 bases had no gene match. CDR3 length equals 16 residues. CDR3 DNA sequence: TGTGCCAGCAGCCCCCACCCACAGGGGATGAATGAAAAACTGTTTTTT. Amino acid sequence: CASSPHPQGMNEKLFF.

The genes are TRBV30 and TRBJ2-7; the match to TRBD2 covers 10 bases. Germline V gives CDR1 GTSNPN, CDR2 SVGIG (reference sequence). Unmatched junction bases numbered 6, after V lost 4 bases and J lost 0 bases. The CDR3 runs 15 residues. The CDR3 coding sequence is TGTGCCTGGACCCAGCGGGAGGGCTACTCCTACGAGCAGTACTTC. Its translation is CAWTQREGYSYEQYF.

This clone was seen a few times. For the CDR3, the DNA is TGCAGCGTTGAGAGGTCGGGACAGGGGGAACCAGATACGCAGTATTTT. It specifies CSVERSGQGEPDTQYF. V gene TRBV29-1 combines with J gene TRBJ2-3, with 11 bases that match TRBD1. Per germline, CDR1 SQVTM and CDR2 ANQGSEA. V lost 3 bases, J lost 4 bases, and 9 bases stayed unmatched. CDR3 length equals 16 residues.

The chain employs TRBV19 and TRBJ2-2; no definite D call. Germline values: CDR1 LNHDA, CDR2 SQIVND (reference sequence). The V end was cut by 3 bases, the J end by 7 bases, with 9 bases between. This CDR3 has 13 residues. CDR3 nucleotide sequence: TGTGCCAGTAGTATGGGCTGGTTCGGGGAGCTGTTTTTT. This sequence encodes CASSMGWFGELFF.

This clone turned up a few times. The CDR3 DNA sequence: TGTGCCAGCTCACCAACCGGGGGGCGTTCCTACGAGCAGTACGTC. Its translation: CASSPTGGRSYEQYV. The chain is built from TRBV18 and TRBJ2-7; TRBD2 might be the D (7 bases). Trimming shortened V by 2 bases and J by 1 base, and 12 bases separated the two germline ends. Germline V CDR1 and CDR2: KGHSH, LQKENI. CDR3 length equals 15 residues.

The chain joins TRBV18 to TRBJ2-1; TRBD2 is a possible D gene (5 bases). The CDR3 totals 15 residues. CDR1 and CDR2 (germline): KGHSH, LQKENI. V was shortened by 3 bases and J by 2 bases, with 11 bases between the two germline ends. This chain's CDR3 is CASSPPRGTYNEQFF. The CDR3 DNA follows: TGTGCCAGCTCACCGCCCCGGGGAACCTACAATGAGCAGTTCTTC.

This clone was found a few times. The rearrangement links TRBV10-3 to TRBJ2-1; 13 nucleotides agree with TRBD2. Germline values: CDR1 ENHRY, CDR2 SYGVKD. V was pared by 4 bases and J by 8 bases, with 11 bases of the junction left unmatched. The CDR3 spans 17 residues. CDR3 coding DNA: TGTGCCATCAGTGGTAGTCAGGGACTAGCGGGATCTGATGAGCAGTTCTTC. Translating gives CAISGSQGLAGSDEQFF.

The sample holds a few counts of this clone. V and J are TRBV7-9 and TRBJ2-2, with 8 positions matching TRBD1. The CDR3 has 16 residues. The ends lost 7 bases at V and 7 bases at J; junction bases unmatched: 14. CDR1 SEHNR and CDR2 FQNEAQ come from the germline V gene (reference sequence). The CDR3 spells CASTPGQGPPNGELFF. The CDR3 nucleotides are TGTGCCAGCACCCCCGGACAGGGACCCCCAAACGGGGAGCTGTTTTTT.

This clone was seen a few times. This sequence joins TRBV28 and TRBJ2-7; 14 bases are a match to TRBD2. Losses at the gene ends were 3 bases for V and 2 bases for J; bases not matched to a gene: 3. This CDR3 has 16 amino acids. Germline V gene lookup returns CDR1 MDHEN and CDR2 SYDVKM. CDR3 loop: CASSLAGLAGAYEQYF. The DNA of the CDR3 is TGTGCCAGCAGTTTGGCGGGACTAGCGGGAGCCTACGAGCAGTACTTC.

This clone was counted only a few times. The chain combines TRBV18 with TRBJ2-6; the D is unclear. The CDR3 is 16 amino acids. The germline CDR1 and CDR2 sequences are KGHSH and LQKENI. Trimming removed 2 bases at V and 2 bases at J, with 10 bases between. CDR3 protein: CASSPTRVPGANVLTF. The DNA for the CDR3 is TGTGCCAGCTCACCAACTCGGGTCCCTGGGGCCAACGTCCTGACTTTC. Combining the CDR3 with reference TRBV18 and TRBJ2-6 gives the whole variable domain NAGVMQNPRHLVRRRGQEARLRCSPMKGHSHVYWYRQLPEEGLKFMVYLQKENIIDESGMPKERFSAEFPKEGPSILRIQQVVRGDSAAYFCASSPTRVPGANVLTFGAGSRLTVL.

This clone was seen more than once but under ten times. The chain is built from TRBV10-3 and TRBJ2-1, with 10 bases identical to TRBD2. The germline CDR1 and CDR2 sequences are ENHRY and SYGVKD. The CDR3 is 18 residues long. After removal of 2 bases from V and 5 bases from J, the junction contained 12 bases not matched to a gene. The CDR3 sequence: CAISERLAGASNHNEQFF. The CDR3 nucleotides read TGTGCCATCAGTGAGCGGCTAGCGGGAGCGTCTAATCACAATGAGCAGTTCTTC.

This clone was detected a few times. The chain has TRBV5-1 and TRBJ1-3; D gene unclear. This CDR3 comprises 14 residues. Between the trimmed V and J ends, which lost 1 base and 2 bases, there was a span of 7 bases. Germline loops: CDR1 SGHRS, CDR2 YFSETQ. The CDR3 here is CASSLSPPGNTIYF. CDR3 in DNA: TGCGCCAGCAGCTTGAGCCCACCTGGAAACACCATATATTTT.

This clone was recorded a few times. This chain joins TRBV9 and TRBJ1-1, with 7 bases fitting TRBD1. V dropped 3 bases and J dropped 6; count of bases not matched to a gene: 8. The CDR3 spans 14 residues. The germline gives CDR1 SGDLS, CDR2 YYNGEE. CDR3 in amino acids: CASSGQGLGAEAFF. The CDR3 DNA is TGTGCCAGCAGCGGACAGGGCCTGGGGGCTGAAGCTTTCTTT.

This clone has a handful of counts. J is TRBJ2-1 and V is TRBV5-1, with D perhaps matching TRBD1 (6 bases). This CDR3 contains 12 residues. The V gene lost 1 base and the J gene lost 10 bases, with 9 bases spanning the gap. Germline lookup yields CDR1 SGHRS and CDR2 YFSETQ. The CDR3 DNA reads as TGCGCCAGCAGCTTGCCCGGGACAGAGCAGTTCTTC. This translates into CASSLPGTEQFF.

The chain joins TRBV9 to TRBJ2-7, with TRBD2 matching 7 bases. Germline CDR1 reads SGDLS; CDR2 reads YYNGEE. J lost 3 bases, V lost 0 bases, and 6 bases had no gene match. The CDR3 extends over 15 amino acids. The CDR3, as DNA: TGTGCCAGCAGCGTAGCCCTAGCGGCTGACTACGAGCAGTACTTC. This encodes CASSVALAADYEQYF.

This clone was detected only a few times. The CDR3 sequence is CASSIGRRTFF. CDR3 bases: TGTGCCAGTAGTATTGGAAGGAGAACGTTCTTC. This chain uses TRBV19 with TRBJ2-1; D remains ambiguous. The germline V gene encodes CDR1 LNHDA and CDR2 SQIVND (reference sequence). This CDR3 spans 11 amino acids. V dropped 3 bases and J dropped 15 bases, with 12 bases sitting between them.

This clone was counted only a few times. This sequence joins TRBV18 and TRBJ2-5; a possible D gene is TRBD2 (5 bases). CDR1 and CDR2 from the germline V gene are KGHSH and LQKENI. Trimming left V 3 bases short and J 1 base short, with 15 bases between. The CDR3 is 16 amino acids. CDR3 nucleotides: TGTGCCAGCTCACCGAATTCCGGGATCATCCAAGAGACCCAGTACTTC. This sequence encodes CASSPNSGIIQETQYF.

The V and J genes are TRBV5-1 and TRBJ2-1; no definite D call. This CDR3 contains 14 residues. V was clipped by 4 bases and J by 0 bases, with 8 bases between them. CDR1 and CDR2 (germline): SGHRS, YFSETQ. CDR3 sequence reads: CASSGGSSYNEQFF. CDR3 nucleotides: TGCGCCAGCAGCGGCGGCAGCTCCTACAATGAGCAGTTCTTC.